This passage covers 10 T cell receptor beta chains from one sample sequenced in a study of T cells in localized non-small cell lung cancer. Sequenced by immunoSEQ multiplex PCR; TCRdb stores in-frame clones only, minus some. This sample has fewer than 3,000 clones, with roughly 25% found just once. The sample here was lung tumor tissue, taken before any cancer treatment. The receptor set was obtained from a woman aged 35-70 years with stage I lung adenocarcinoma.

This clone was observed a handful of times. V and J are TRBV18 and TRBJ1-2; D is unclear. CDR1 KGHSH and CDR2 LQKENI come from the germline V gene. There are 16 residues in the CDR3. Deletions cut 3 bases from V and 0 bases from J, with 14 bases between. The CDR3 DNA sequence: TGTGCCAGCTCACCGGTTACGATGTTCTCTAACTATGGCTACACCTTC. It encodes CASSPVTMFSNYGYTF.

The count of this clone is one. The chain joins TRBV5-1 to TRBJ2-3; weak D call: TRBD1 (6 bases). V shed 4 bases and J shed 1 base, with 19 bases lying between them. Germline CDR1 is SGHRS and CDR2 is YFSETQ. The CDR3 covers 17 residues. The CDR3 region is CASSQGLTGAGTDTQYF. In DNA, the CDR3 is TGCGCCAGCAGCCAGGGGCTTACAGGAGCCGGCACAGATACGCAGTATTTT.

This clone was recorded a few times. The chain uses TRBV30 and TRBJ2-3; D is undetermined. Germline V lookup: CDR1 GTSNPN, CDR2 SVGIG (reference sequence). The CDR3 extends over 14 amino acids. Between the trimmed V and J ends, which lost 2 bases and 4 bases, there was a span of 13 bases. The CDR3 DNA follows: TGTGCCTGGAGTCTCCTCGGGTACGCAGATACGCAGTATTTT. As protein: CAWSLLGYADTQYF.

This clone is medium-sized. The V and J genes are TRBV4-1 and TRBJ1-3; D perhaps matches TRBD1 (5 bases). Germline V CDR1 and CDR2: MGHRA, YSYEKL. Trimming took off 4 bases at V and 2 bases at J, with 15 bases between the two ends. This CDR3 contains 16 residues. The DNA for the CDR3 is TGCGCCAGCAGCCGAGCCCACCAGGGAACTGGAAACACCATATATTTT. As protein: CASSRAHQGTGNTIYF.

The rearrangement uses TRBV25-1 and TRBJ2-1, with 7 nucleotides matching TRBD2. In germline, CDR1 is MGHDK, CDR2 SYGVNS. There are 16 residues in the CDR3. J was trimmed by 3 bases and V by 6 bases; bases with no gene match: 11. CDR3 DNA sequence: TGTGCCAGCAGCCTGGGTGGTAGCGGGTACTACAATGAGCAGTTCTTC. This encodes CASSLGGSGYYNEQFF.

This clone was observed a handful of times. This chain connects TRBV6-8 to TRBJ1-1; D unresolved. The CDR3 has 14 amino acids. V was trimmed by 2 bases and J by 4 bases, leaving 11 bases between them. The germline V gene has CDR1 MNHGY and CDR2 SAAAGT. The CDR3 sequence: CASSYTVKGTEAFF. As DNA, the CDR3 is TGTGCCAGCAGTTACACGGTAAAGGGCACTGAAGCTTTCTTT.

The V and J genes are TRBV5-1 and TRBJ2-2; 8 nucleotides match TRBD1. Trimming cost V 3 bases and J 3 bases; bases outside gene matches: 4. Germline CDR1 and CDR2: SGHRS and YFSETQ. This CDR3 has 15 amino acids. This CDR3 is CASSSDRADTGELFF. CDR3 bases: TGCGCCAGCAGCTCGGACAGGGCGGACACCGGGGAGCTGTTTTTT. Full variable domain (outside the CDR3, taken from reference TRBV5-1 and TRBJ2-2): KAGVTQTPRYLIKTRGQQVTLSCSPISGHRSVSWYQQTPGQGLQFLFEYFSETQRNKGNFPGRFSGRQFSNSRSEMNVSTLELGDSALYLCASSSDRADTGELFFGEGSRLTVL.

The chain recombines TRBV19 with TRBJ2-7; tentatively, D is TRBD1 (6 bases). The V end lost 5 bases, the J end lost 4 bases, and 15 bases lay between the germline ends. The length of the CDR3 is 14 residues. Germline-derived CDR1 and CDR2 are LNHDA and SQIVND (reference sequence). The CDR3 sequence is CASSPSGDVYEQYF. CDR3 in DNA: TGTGCCAGTAGTCCTTCAGGGGATGTATACGAGCAGTACTTC.

For this clone: The junction and the germline gene differ at one end; a read error may be behind it. The chain couples TRBV11-3 to TRBJ1-1; 7 nucleotides line up with TRBD1. The CDR3 totals 14 residues. The germline V gene has CDR1 SGHNT and CDR2 YENEEA. The CDR3 here is CASSLTGFSLLIGF. The DNA of the CDR3 is TGTGCCAGCAGCTTGACAGGGTTTAGCCTGCTCATTGGCTTT.

This chain joins TRBV28 and TRBJ2-7; 7 nucleotides match TRBD1. Germline lookup yields CDR1 MDHEN and CDR2 SYDVKM. V shed 6 bases, J shed 5 bases, and the junction held 10 bases outside the gene matches. The CDR3 has 14 amino acids. CDR3 coding DNA: TGTGCCAGCAGAACCACAGGGGTCAGGCACGAGCAGTACTTC. Amino acids: CASRTTGVRHEQYF.